Described below is a single T cell receptor beta chain sequence and its context. This clonotype was counted ten times or more. Its antigen specificity is not known. Base qualities are not at hand, and no much larger clone is one base apart. The data derive from a study of identical twins (dated by TCRdb to 2016 to 2017). About the study as a whole: To test whether fetal clonotypes persist, this study deep-sequenced TCR alpha and beta repertoires from monozygotic twins, from unrelated adults of various ages, and from cord blood. Replicate twin experiments were performed at different times using different library preparation protocols to rule out contamination. Overall study results and their limits: Because the same donors could not be followed over many years, the conclusions relied on cross-sectional statistical analysis. Invariant T cells such as MAIT and iNKT could partly confound zero-insertion analyses, although diverse VJ usage argued against such confounding for most clonotypes. A weaker excess of twin sharing was found in beta out-of-frame sequences because the signal-to-noise ratio was lowered by fewer shared sequences. Abundant cord blood beta clonotypes carried fewer insertions; young adult naive repertoires showed a weaker similar trend, while memory repertoires showed none. In monozygotic twins, out-of-frame TCR alpha sharing was systematically underestimated by recombination models, although the models agreed with sharing between unrelated individuals. Compared with coincidental sharing between unrelated individuals, an excess of low generation-probability sequences was observed among out-of-frame TCR alpha sequences shared between twins.

Every donor was a healthy Caucasian. The researchers also sequenced three unrelated adults who were not twins: a male aged 18 to 30, a male aged 50 to 60, and a female aged 50 to 60. Using Miltenyi CD45RO+ enrichment and human naive T-cell isolation kits, memory (CD45RO+) and naive T cells were isolated from PBMC. The library was prepared using 5' RACE. Sequencing used an Illumina HiSeq 2000. A universal primer binding site was added through template switching, and the final cDNA carried a unique molecular identifier so that TCR cDNA molecules could be counted accurately. Specific primers in the conserved constant-segment region were used to synthesize first-strand cDNA for TCR alpha and beta chains. To control for contamination, each cDNA library was double barcoded with a SMART-Mk sample barcode plus Illumina barcodes. TruSeq adapter sequences along with Illumina sample barcodes were introduced in two successive PCR steps. The TCR alpha and beta cDNA libraries were sequenced on the Illumina HiSeq platform using custom primers. From the authors' description of their analysis: Unique molecular identifiers were extracted from raw reads with MiGEC, and CDR3 positions were determined with MiXCR. For each individual, recombination models were inferred using an EM algorithm with the repgenHMM and IGoR tools. The analysis of shared clonotypes was done with the tcR package in R, with sharing normalized by the product of cloneset sizes. To study raw recombination without the effects of thymic and clonal selection, out-of-frame nonproductive sequences were analyzed. TCRdb itself trimmed the public reads at Q25 with fastp, ran MiXCR and retained productive beta chains. A single entry per CDR3 protein holds the most common genes and DNA from its merged rows. The V and J calls, along with clone size, are taken from TCRdb and not from the paper's own processing. The sample table records hundreds of thousands of distinct CDR3 sequences; around 6% of these occur just once. Clones ranked in the top ten supply approximately 1.6% of the sample.

The receptor was derived from a man aged 18 to 30 in good health. Sample: naive T cells sorted from blood. What this sample's cell subset or site label stands for: cells isolated with a human naive T-cell isolation kit.

The DNA sequence reads TGTGCCAGCAGCCCCCCGTTGGACAGGGGGGAAGCTTTCTTT. It encodes CASSPPLDRGEAFF. This chain is built from TRBV6-1 and TRBJ1-1, with TRBD1 identical over 10 junction bases. From the germline V gene, CDR1 is MNHNS and CDR2 is SASEGT. Spanning cysteine to phenylalanine, the CDR3 consists of 14 amino acids. The sequence is cut down to CDR3 DNA, 42 bases in frame from base 1. The V end gives up 6 bases and the J end 8 bases, leaving 9 bases in the junction not matched to a gene.